A selection of T cell receptor beta chains follows, all from one sample in a study of blood T cell repertoires in COVID-19. Libraries were prepared by immunoSEQ multiplex PCR; TCRdb keeps only in-frame clonotypes and omits some of them. The sample shows approximately 230,000 clones, about 90% of them seen only once. The sample taken for sequencing was peripheral blood. These receptors all come from a man aged 18 to 30 with active or convalescent COVID-19. CDR3s include the opening cysteine and the closing phenylalanine or tryptophan. The D gene is left open where the match is weak. Clone size is stated in some rows and not others, as once, few, many or a class when expanded.

j_call | clone_size | d_call | v_call | cdr3_aa | cdr3_nt
TRBJ1-5 | - | - | TRBV5-6 | CASSLAAGAGNQPQHF | TGTGCCAGCAGCTTGGCCGCAGGGGCAGGCAATCAGCCCCAGCATTTT
TRBJ1-4 | few | TRBD1 | TRBV9 | CASSVGDRDEKLFF | TGTGCCAGCAGCGTAGGTGACAGGGATGAAAAACTGTTTTTT
TRBJ2-3 | once | - | TRBV9 | CASSVTGRGTDTQYF | TGTGCCAGCAGCGTAACGGGTCGGGGCACAGATACGCAGTATTTT
TRBJ1-6 | - | TRBD1 | TRBV19 | CAINRGPGSPLHF | TGTGCCATCAACAGGGGTCCGGGCTCACCCCTCCACTTT
TRBJ1-2 | - | - | TRBV7-2 | CASSLTRGIRDGYTF | TGTGCCAGCAGCTTAACCCGAGGGATTCGGGATGGCTACACCTTC
TRBJ2-3 | - | - | TRBV7-2 | CASSRSGGRGDTQYF | TGTGCCAGCAGCCGCTCAGGAGGGCGGGGAGATACGCAGTATTTT
TRBJ2-1 | - | TRBD2 | TRBV7-3 | CASSGVVVAGGANEQFF | TGTGCCAGCAGCGGAGTGGTCGTAGCGGGAGGGGCTAATGAGCAGTTCTTC
TRBJ1-1 | few | - | TRBV15 | CATSRDSPPTEAFF | TGTGCCACCAGCAGAGATTCTCCCCCCACTGAAGCTTTCTTT
TRBJ1-4 | - | - | TRBV4-3 | CASSQGATATNEKLFF | TGCGCCAGCAGCCAAGGGGCGACAGCAACTAATGAAAAACTGTTTTTT
TRBJ2-7 | - | TRBD1 | TRBV5-5 | CASSNSGTVYEQYF | TGTGCCAGCAGCAACTCCGGGACAGTTTACGAGCAGTACTTC
TRBJ1-1 | - | - | TRBV18 | CASSPPPTGNTEAFF | TGTGCCAGCTCACCACCGCCTACAGGGAACACTGAAGCTTTCTTT
TRBJ1-1 | - | - | TRBV15 | CATSREVPGQRLSEAFF | TGTGCCACCAGCAGAGAGGTTCCGGGACAAAGGCTCTCTGAAGCTTTCTTT
TRBJ1-1 | - | - | TRBV5-1 | CASSPRSKRTTEAFF | TGCGCCAGCAGCCCTCGGTCCAAGCGAACCACTGAAGCTTTCTTT
TRBJ2-7 | - | - | TRBV2 | CASSVAPTTGPRTYEQYF | TGTGCCAGCAGTGTAGCCCCTACAACAGGCCCGCGAACCTACGAGCAGTACTTC
TRBJ1-2 | - | - | TRBV28 | CASKKLANYGYTF | TGTGCCAGCAAAAAGTTAGCTAACTATGGCTACACCTTC
TRBJ1-6 | - | - | TRBV19 | CASDYSVGKNNSPLHF | TGTGCCAGCGACTACTCCGTGGGGAAAAATAATTCACCCCTCCACTTT
TRBJ1-3 | - | - | TRBV24-1 | CAPKGPSGNTIYF | TGTGCCCCTAAGGGGCCCTCTGGAAACACCATATATTTT
TRBJ2-5 | once | - | TRBV9 | CASSVEGYPETQYF | TGTGCCAGCAGCGTAGAGGGGTACCCGGAGACCCAGTACTTC
TRBJ1-2 | - | TRBD1 | TRBV5-3 | CARSFGRGPYGYTF | TGTGCCAGAAGCTTTGGCAGGGGGCCCTATGGCTACACCTTC
TRBJ1-5 | - | TRBD1 | TRBV28 | CASSPGQGRQPQHF | TGTGCCAGCAGTCCTGGACAGGGTCGTCAGCCCCAGCATTTT
TRBJ2-5 | once | TRBD1 | TRBV28 | CASSSRGQGLRETQYF | TGTGCCAGCAGTTCACGGGGACAGGGTCTTCGAGAGACCCAGTACTTC
TRBJ1-4 | - | - | TRBV7-2 | CASSTLWEGVDEKLFF | TGTGCCAGCAGCACACTTTGGGAGGGAGTGGATGAAAAACTGTTTTTT
TRBJ1-2 | once | - | TRBV28 | CASSFQAARGYTF | TGTGCCAGCAGTTTCCAGGCTGCTCGGGGCTACACCTTC
TRBJ2-1 | once | TRBD1 | TRBV5-1 | CASSLLTRTGSSYNEQFF | TGCGCCAGCAGCTTATTGACCCGGACAGGGAGCTCCTACAATGAGCAGTTCTTC
TRBJ2-5 | - | TRBD2 | TRBV7-3 | CASSIAGQGETQYF | TGTGCCAGCAGCATAGCGGGGCAGGGGGAGACCCAGTACTTC
TRBJ1-1 | few | TRBD1 | TRBV29-1 | CSVADRAAEAFF | TGCAGCGTTGCGGACAGGGCGGCTGAAGCTTTCTTT
TRBJ2-7 | - | - | TRBV13 | CASSQGRVVREQYF | TGTGCCAGCAGCCAGGGGCGGGTGGTGCGGGAGCAGTACTTC
TRBJ1-5 | - | TRBD1 | TRBV9 | CASNPGGGGNQPQHF | TGTGCCAGCAACCCCGGAGGGGGCGGTAATCAGCCCCAGCATTTT
TRBJ2-7 | few | TRBD1 | TRBV29-1 | CSPAGDRLDPYSYEQYF | TGCAGCCCAGCCGGGGACAGGCTTGACCCGTACTCCTACGAGCAGTACTTC
TRBJ1-1 | once | - | TRBV6-6 | CASSYSGHTNTEAFF | TGTGCCAGCAGTTACTCGGGACACACGAACACTGAAGCTTTCTTT
TRBJ2-1 | - | TRBD2 | TRBV29-1 | CSVEDGLAGYNEQFF | TGCAGCGTTGAAGATGGACTAGCGGGCTACAATGAGCAGTTCTTC
TRBJ1-2 | - | TRBD1 | TRBV7-8 | CASSPEGQLNYGYTF | TGTGCCAGCAGCCCAGAGGGACAGCTTAACTATGGCTACACCTTC
TRBJ2-5 | - | TRBD1 | TRBV5-1 | CASSLAAGGLETQYF | TGCGCCAGCAGCTTGGCGGCAGGGGGTTTAGAGACCCAGTACTTC
TRBJ2-3 | - | TRBD2 | TRBV5-4 | CASSLVGTSGSKDTQYF | TGTGCCAGCAGCTTGGTGGGTACTAGCGGGAGCAAGGATACGCAGTATTTT
TRBJ2-3 | - | - | TRBV19 | CASSILSSTSTDTQYF | TGTGCCAGTAGTATTCTCTCTTCTACTAGCACAGATACGCAGTATTTT
TRBJ2-1 | - | TRBD1 | TRBV3-1/TRBV3-2 | CASSFPGQHKFF | TGTGCCAGCAGCTTTCCGGGACAGCACAAGTTCTTC
TRBJ2-2 | - | - | TRBV19 | CASKDHLGVAGELFF | TGTGCCAGTAAAGACCACCTCGGGGTTGCCGGGGAGCTGTTTTTT
TRBJ1-4 | - | - | TRBV28 | CASSLFARAPGDQEKLFF | TGTGCCAGCAGTTTATTCGCTAGGGCCCCGGGGGATCAGGAAAAACTGTTTTTT
TRBJ2-7 | once | TRBD2 | TRBV6-2/TRBV6-3 | CASSSAASGRAWDSSYEQYF | TGTGCCAGCAGTTCCGCCGCTAGCGGGAGGGCATGGGATAGCTCCTACGAGCAGTACTTC
TRBJ1-1 | once | TRBD1 | TRBV19 | CASRIREGAWDTEAFF | TGTGCCAGTAGAATTCGGGAGGGGGCCTGGGACACTGAAGCTTTCTTT
TRBJ2-2 | - | - | TRBV6-5 | CASSYETNTGELFF | TGTGCCAGCAGTTACGAAACTAACACCGGGGAGCTGTTTTTT
TRBJ1-3 | - | - | TRBV6-5 | CASSSSGGSGNTIYF | TGTGCCAGCAGTTCCTCCGGGGGGTCTGGAAACACCATATATTTT
TRBJ2-3 | - | TRBD1 | TRBV7-3 | CASSLGLRGFADTQYF | TGTGCCAGCAGCTTAGGCCTCAGGGGGTTCGCAGATACGCAGTATTTT
TRBJ2-1 | - | TRBD2 | TRBV19 | CASSPHSGKTSDEQFF | TGTGCCAGTAGTCCCCATAGCGGGAAGACGTCCGATGAGCAGTTCTTC
TRBJ2-3 | - | - | TRBV7-3 | CASSTQGNADTQYF | TGTGCCAGCAGCACACAGGGTAACGCAGATACGCAGTATTTT
TRBJ2-1 | - | TRBD1 | TRBV28 | CASSLLGQGSPYNEQFF | TGTGCCAGCAGTTTATTAGGACAGGGTTCCCCTTACAATGAGCAGTTCTTC
TRBJ2-7 | once | TRBD1 | TRBV24-1 | CATSDRTGGTYEQYF | TGTGCCACCAGTGATCGGACAGGGGGCACGTACGAGCAGTACTTC